This TCR beta chain was sequenced in a study of shared clonotypes between healthy human individuals. Only CD45RO-negative cells positively selected for CCR7 counted as naive CD8 cells, so terminally differentiated effector memory CD45RA+ cells were excluded. The assay was immunoSEQ multiplex PCR, and TCRdb's table has in-frame clones only and misses some. The repertoire includes around 1.9 million clones, around 93% of them detected once, and under 2% sits in the top ten. This clone was seen more than once but under ten times. The germline V and J ends were trimmed by 6 bases and 7 bases, with 21 bases remaining between them. The CDR3 loop spans 15 amino acids. In germline, CDR1 is MNHEY, CDR2 SVGAGI.

Sequenced material: naive CD8+ T cells from PBMCs. This sequence was found in a man in his late teens or twenties in good health. Some clones in this sample may be carry-over from other donors' samples. This sequence joins TRBV6-5 and TRBJ1-1; weak D call: TRBD1 (6 bases). The CDR3: CASSPLFRGAGEAFF. CDR3 sequence (DNA): TGTGCCAGCAGCCCACTTTTCAGGGGTGCGGGTGAAGCTTTCTTT.